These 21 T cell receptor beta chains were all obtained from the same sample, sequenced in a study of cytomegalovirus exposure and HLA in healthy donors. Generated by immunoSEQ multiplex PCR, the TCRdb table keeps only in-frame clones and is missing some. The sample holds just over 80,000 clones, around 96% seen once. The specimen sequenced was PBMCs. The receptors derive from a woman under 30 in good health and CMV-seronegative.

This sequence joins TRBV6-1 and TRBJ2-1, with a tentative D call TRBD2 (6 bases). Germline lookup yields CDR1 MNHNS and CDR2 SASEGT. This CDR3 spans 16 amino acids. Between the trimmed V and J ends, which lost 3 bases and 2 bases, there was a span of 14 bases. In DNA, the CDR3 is TGTGCCAGCAGTGAGGCTGGGCGGGAACCCTACAATGAGCAGTTCTTC. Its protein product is CASSEAGREPYNEQFF.

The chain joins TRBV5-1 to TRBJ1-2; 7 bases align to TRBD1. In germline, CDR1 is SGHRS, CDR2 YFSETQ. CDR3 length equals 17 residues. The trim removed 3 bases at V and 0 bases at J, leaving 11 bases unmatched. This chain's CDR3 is CASSSGQLPIANYGYTF. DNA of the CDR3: TGCGCCAGCAGCTCGGGACAGCTTCCCATAGCTAACTATGGCTACACCTTC.

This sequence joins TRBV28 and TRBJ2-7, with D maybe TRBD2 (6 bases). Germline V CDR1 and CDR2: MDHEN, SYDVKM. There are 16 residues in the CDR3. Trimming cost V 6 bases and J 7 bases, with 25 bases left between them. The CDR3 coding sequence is TGTGCCAGCAGCCCTGTGGGCGGGACCCCTTGGCAGGAGCAGTACTTC. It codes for CASSPVGGTPWQEQYF.

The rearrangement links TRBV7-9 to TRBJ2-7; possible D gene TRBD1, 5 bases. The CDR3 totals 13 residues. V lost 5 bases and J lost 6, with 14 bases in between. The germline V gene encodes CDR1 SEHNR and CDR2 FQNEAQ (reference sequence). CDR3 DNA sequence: TGTGCCAGCAGCCACGACTCACAGGTCGAGCAGTACTTC. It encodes CASSHDSQVEQYF.

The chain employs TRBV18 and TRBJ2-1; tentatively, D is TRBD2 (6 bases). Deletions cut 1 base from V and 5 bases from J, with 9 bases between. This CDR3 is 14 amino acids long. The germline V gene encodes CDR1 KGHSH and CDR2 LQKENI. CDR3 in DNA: TGTGCCAGCTCACCACTAGCGGACAACAATGAGCAGTTCTTC. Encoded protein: CASSPLADNNEQFF.

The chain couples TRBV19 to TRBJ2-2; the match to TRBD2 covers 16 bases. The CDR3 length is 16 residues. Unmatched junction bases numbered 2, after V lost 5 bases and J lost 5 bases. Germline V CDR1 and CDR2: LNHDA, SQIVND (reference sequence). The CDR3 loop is CASSPGLAGGTGELFF. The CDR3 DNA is TGTGCCAGTAGTCCGGGACTAGCGGGAGGGACCGGGGAGCTGTTTTTT.

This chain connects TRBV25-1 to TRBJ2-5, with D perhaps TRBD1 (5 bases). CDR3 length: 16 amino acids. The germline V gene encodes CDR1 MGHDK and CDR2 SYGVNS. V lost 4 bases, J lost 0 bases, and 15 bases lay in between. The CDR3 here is CASSVGETAYQETQYF. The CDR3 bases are TGTGCCAGCAGTGTTGGCGAGACAGCGTACCAAGAGACCCAGTACTTC. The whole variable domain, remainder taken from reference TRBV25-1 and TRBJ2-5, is EADIYQTPRYLVIGTGKKITLECSQTMGHDKMYWYQQDPGMELHLIHYSYGVNSTEKGDLSSESTVSRIRTEHFPLTLESARPSHTSQYLCASSVGETAYQETQYFGPGTRLLVL.

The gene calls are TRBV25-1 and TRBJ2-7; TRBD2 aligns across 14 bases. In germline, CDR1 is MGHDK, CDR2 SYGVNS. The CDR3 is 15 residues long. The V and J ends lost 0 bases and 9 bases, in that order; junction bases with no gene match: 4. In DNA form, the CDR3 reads TGTGCCAGCAGTGAATATCTCGGACTAGCGGGAGGGCAGTACTTC. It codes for CASSEYLGLAGGQYF.

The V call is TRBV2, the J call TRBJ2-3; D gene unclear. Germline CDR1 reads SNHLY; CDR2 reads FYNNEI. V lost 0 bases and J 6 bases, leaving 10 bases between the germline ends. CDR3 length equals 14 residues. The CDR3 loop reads CASSEATPRDTQYF. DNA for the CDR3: TGTGCCAGCAGTGAAGCGACACCCCGGGATACGCAGTATTTT. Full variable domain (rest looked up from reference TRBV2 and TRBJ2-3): EPEVTQTPSHQVTQMGQEVILRCVPISNHLYFYWYRQILGQKVEFLVSFYNNEISEKSEIFDDQFSVERPDGSNFTLKIRSTKLEDSAMYFCASSEATPRDTQYFGPGTRLTVL.

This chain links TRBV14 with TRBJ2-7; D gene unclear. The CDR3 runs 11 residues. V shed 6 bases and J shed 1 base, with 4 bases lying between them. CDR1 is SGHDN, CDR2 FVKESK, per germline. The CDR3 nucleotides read TGTGCCAGCAGTTCTTCCTACGAGCAGTACTTC. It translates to CASSSSYEQYF.

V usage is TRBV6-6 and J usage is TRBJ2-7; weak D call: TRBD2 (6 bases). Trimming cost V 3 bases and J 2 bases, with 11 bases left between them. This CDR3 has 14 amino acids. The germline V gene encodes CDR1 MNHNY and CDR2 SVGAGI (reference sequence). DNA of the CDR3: TGTGCCAGCAGTTATGAGGCGGGACCCTACGAGCAGTACTTC. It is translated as CASSYEAGPYEQYF.

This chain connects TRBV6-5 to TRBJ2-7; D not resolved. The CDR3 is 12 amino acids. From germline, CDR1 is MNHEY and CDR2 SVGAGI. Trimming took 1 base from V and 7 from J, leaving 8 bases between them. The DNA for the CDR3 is TGTGCCAGCAGTTACTTCCCGGGTGAGCAGTACTTC. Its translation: CASSYFPGEQYF.

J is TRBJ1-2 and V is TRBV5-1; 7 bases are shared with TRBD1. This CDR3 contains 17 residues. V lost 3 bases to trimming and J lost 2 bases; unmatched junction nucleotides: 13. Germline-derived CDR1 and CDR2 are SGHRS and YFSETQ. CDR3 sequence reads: CASSSDRDKGTNYGYTF. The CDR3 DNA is TGCGCCAGCAGCTCCGACAGGGACAAGGGGACAAACTATGGCTACACCTTC. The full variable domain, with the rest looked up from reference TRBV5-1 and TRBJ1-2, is KAGVTQTPRYLIKTRGQQVTLSCSPISGHRSVSWYQQTPGQGLQFLFEYFSETQRNKGNFPGRFSGRQFSNSRSEMNVSTLELGDSALYLCASSSDRDKGTNYGYTFGSGTRLTVV.

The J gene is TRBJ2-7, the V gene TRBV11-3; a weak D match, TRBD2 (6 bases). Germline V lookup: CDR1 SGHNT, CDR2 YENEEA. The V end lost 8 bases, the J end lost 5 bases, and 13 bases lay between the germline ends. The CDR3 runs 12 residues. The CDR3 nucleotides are TGTGCCAGCTCCGGCCCGGGGGACGAGCAGTACTTC. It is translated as CASSGPGDEQYF.

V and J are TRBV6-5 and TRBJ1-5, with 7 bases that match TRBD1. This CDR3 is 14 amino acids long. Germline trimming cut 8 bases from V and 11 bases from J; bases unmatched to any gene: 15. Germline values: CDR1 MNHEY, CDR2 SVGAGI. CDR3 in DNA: TGTGCCAGCCAGTCGACACAGGGGTCCTTGGCCCAGCATTTT. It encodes CASQSTQGSLAQHF.

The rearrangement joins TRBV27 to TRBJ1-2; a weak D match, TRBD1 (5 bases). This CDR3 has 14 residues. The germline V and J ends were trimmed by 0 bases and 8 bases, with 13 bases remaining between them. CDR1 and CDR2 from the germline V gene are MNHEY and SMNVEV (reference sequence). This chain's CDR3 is CASSLSQGSVGYTF. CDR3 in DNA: TGTGCCAGCAGTTTATCGCAGGGCAGCGTAGGCTACACCTTC.

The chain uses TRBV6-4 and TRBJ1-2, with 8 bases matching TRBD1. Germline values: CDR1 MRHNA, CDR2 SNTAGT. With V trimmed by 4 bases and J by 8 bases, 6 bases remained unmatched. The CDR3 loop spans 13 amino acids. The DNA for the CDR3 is TGTGCCAGCAGTGCCGGCAGGGGGCTCGGCTACACCTTC. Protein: CASSAGRGLGYTF.

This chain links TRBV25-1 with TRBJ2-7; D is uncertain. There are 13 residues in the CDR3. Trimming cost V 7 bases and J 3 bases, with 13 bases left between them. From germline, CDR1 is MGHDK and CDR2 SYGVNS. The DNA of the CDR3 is TGTGCCAGCACACCCGGGTTCCTCTACGAGCAGTACTTC. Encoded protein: CASTPGFLYEQYF.

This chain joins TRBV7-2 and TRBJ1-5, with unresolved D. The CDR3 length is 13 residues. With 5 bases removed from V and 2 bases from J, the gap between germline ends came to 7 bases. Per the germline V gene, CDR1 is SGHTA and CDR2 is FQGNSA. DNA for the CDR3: TGTGCCAGCAGCGTGCGGGGCAATCAGCCCCAGCATTTT. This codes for CASSVRGNQPQHF.

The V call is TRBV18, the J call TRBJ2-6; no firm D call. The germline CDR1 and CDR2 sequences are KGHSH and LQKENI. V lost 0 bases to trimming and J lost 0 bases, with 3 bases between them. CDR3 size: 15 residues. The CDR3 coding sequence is TGTGCCAGCTCACCACCGGCCTCTGGGGCCAACGTCCTGACTTTC. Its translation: CASSPPASGANVLTF.

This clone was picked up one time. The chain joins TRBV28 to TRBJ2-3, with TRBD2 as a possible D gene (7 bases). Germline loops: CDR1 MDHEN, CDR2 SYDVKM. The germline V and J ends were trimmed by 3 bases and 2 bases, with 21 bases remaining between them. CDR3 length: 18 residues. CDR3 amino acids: CASSLAFSTGGFTDTQYF. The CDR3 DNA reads TGTGCCAGCAGTTTGGCCTTTTCGACGGGGGGCTTCACAGATACGCAGTATTTT.